The clone carrying this T cell receptor beta chain has more than one count but fewer than ten. The antigen is undetermined. Germline CDR1 reads DFQATT; CDR2 reads SNEGSKA (reference sequence). CDR3 length: 13 residues. Trimming cost V 6 bases and J 1 base, with 9 bases left between them. The data derive from a study of vaccination and CD4 T cells after COVID-19. Cultured CD4+ T cell DNA underwent sequencing with the Oncomine TCR Beta short-read assay. TCRdb used MiXCR to reprocess the PCR reads, holding one entry per CDR3 protein. The data show over 3,500 distinct CDR3 sequences, with about 20% seen just once and 45% to 55% held by the top ten. The treatment was: roughly 10-day PBMC culture with coronavirus spike peptide pools or control peptides (ViraFEST assay).

This clonotype was obtained from a human donor who had recovered from COVID-19. This chain joins TRBV20-1 and TRBJ2-2, with D unclear. Sequenced material: CD4+ T cells from blood, cultured in vitro, taken after SARS-CoV-2 vaccination. The chain's CDR3 is CSASRQNTGELFF. DNA of the CDR3: TGCAGTGCCAGTAGGCAGAACACCGGGGAGCTGTTTTTT.